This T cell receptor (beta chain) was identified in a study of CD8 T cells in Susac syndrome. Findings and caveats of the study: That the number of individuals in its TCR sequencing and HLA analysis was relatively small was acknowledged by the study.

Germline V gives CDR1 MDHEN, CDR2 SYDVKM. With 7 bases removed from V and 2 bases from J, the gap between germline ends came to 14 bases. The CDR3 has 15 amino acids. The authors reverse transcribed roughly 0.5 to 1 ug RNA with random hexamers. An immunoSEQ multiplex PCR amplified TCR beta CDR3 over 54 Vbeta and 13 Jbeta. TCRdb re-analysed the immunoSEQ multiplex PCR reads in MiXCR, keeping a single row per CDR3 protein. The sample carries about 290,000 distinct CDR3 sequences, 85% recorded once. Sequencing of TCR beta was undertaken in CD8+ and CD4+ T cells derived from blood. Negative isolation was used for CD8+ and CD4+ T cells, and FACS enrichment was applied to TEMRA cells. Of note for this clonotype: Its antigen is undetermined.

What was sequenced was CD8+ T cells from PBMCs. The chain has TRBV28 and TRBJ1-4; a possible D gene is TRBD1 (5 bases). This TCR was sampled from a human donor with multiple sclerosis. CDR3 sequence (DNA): TGTGCCAGCACGGTACTTGGGGCCACTAATGAAAAACTGTTTTTT. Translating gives CASTVLGATNEKLFF. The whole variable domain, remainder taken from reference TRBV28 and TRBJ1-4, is DVKVTQSSRYLVKRTGEKVFLECVQDMDHENMFWYRQDPGLGLRLIYFSYDVKMKEKGDIPEGYSVSREKKERFSLILESASTNQTSMYLCASTVLGATNEKLFFGSGTQLSVL.